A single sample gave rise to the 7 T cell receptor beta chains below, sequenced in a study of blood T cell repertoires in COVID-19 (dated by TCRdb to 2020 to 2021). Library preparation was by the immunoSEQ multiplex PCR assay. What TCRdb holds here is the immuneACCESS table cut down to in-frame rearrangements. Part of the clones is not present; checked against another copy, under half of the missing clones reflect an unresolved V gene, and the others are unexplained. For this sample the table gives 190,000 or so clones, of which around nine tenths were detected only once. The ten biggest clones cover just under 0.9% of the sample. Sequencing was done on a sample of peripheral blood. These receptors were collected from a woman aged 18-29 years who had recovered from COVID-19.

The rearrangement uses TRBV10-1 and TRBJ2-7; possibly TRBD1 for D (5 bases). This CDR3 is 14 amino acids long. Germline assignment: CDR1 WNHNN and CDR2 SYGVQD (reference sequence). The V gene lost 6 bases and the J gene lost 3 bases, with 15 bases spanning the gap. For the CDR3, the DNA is TGCGCCAGCAGACAGGTGATTAGTATCTACGAGCAGTACTTC. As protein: CASRQVISIYEQYF.

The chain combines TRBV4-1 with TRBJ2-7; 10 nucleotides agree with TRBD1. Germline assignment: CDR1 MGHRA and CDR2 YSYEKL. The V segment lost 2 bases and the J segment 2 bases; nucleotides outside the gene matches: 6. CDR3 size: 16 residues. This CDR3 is CASSQLLGQGAYEQYF. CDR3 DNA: TGCGCCAGCAGCCAACTACTAGGACAGGGGGCCTACGAGCAGTACTTC.

CDR3 sequence: CAWSLDRGQPQHF. The CDR3 DNA follows: TGTGCCTGGAGCTTAGACAGGGGTCAGCCCCAGCATTTT. This rearrangement joins TRBV30 to TRBJ1-5, with 8 positions matching TRBD1. Germline V gene sequence: CDR1 GTSNPN, CDR2 SVGIG (reference sequence). V shed 3 bases, J shed 6 bases, and the junction held 4 bases outside the gene matches. The CDR3 has 13 residues. Full variable domain (missing parts from reference TRBV30 and TRBJ1-5): SQTIHQWPATLVQPVGSPLSLECTVEGTSNPNLYWYRQAAGRGLQLLFYSVGIGQISSEVPQNLSASRPQDRQFILSSKKLLLSDSGFYLCAWSLDRGQPQHFGDGTRLSIL.

The CDR3 is CASSATGEGNEQFF. CDR3 nucleotides: TGTGCCAGCAGTGCGACAGGGGAAGGAAATGAGCAGTTCTTC. The chain combines TRBV6-4 with TRBJ2-1; 8 bases map to TRBD1. The CDR3 consists of 14 residues. Trimming at V came to 4 bases and at J to 7 bases, leaving 6 bases not matched to a gene. Germline assignment: CDR1 MRHNA and CDR2 SNTAGT.

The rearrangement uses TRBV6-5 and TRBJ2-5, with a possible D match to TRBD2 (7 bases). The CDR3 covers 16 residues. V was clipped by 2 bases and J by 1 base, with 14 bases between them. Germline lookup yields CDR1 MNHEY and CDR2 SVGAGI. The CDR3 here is CASSYVGGGGQETQYF. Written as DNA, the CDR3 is TGTGCCAGCAGTTACGTTGGAGGGGGGGGCCAAGAGACCCAGTACTTC.

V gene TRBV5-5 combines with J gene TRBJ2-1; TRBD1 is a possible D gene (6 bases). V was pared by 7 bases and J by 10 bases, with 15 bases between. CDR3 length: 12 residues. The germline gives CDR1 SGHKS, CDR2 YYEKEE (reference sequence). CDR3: CASLGQPREQFF. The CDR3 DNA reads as TGTGCCAGCCTAGGACAGCCTAGAGAGCAGTTCTTC.

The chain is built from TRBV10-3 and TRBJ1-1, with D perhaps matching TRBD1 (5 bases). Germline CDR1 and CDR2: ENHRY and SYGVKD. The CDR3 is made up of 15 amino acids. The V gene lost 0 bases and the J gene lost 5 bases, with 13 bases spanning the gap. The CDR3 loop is CAISESSGLLTEAFF. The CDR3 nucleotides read TGTGCCATCAGTGAGTCGTCGGGACTCTTAACTGAAGCTTTCTTT.